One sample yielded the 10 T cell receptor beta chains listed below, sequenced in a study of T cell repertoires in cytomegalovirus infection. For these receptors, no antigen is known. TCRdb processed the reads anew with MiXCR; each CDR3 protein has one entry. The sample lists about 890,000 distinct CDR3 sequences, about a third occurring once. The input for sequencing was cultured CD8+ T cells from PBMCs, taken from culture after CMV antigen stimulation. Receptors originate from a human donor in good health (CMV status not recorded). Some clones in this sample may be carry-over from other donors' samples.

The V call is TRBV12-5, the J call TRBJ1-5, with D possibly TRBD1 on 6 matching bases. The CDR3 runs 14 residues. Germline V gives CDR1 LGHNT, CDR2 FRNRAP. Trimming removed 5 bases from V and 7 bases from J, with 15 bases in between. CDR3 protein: CASGGQRARQPQHF. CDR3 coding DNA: TGTGCTAGTGGTGGACAGAGAGCAAGACAGCCCCAGCATTTT.

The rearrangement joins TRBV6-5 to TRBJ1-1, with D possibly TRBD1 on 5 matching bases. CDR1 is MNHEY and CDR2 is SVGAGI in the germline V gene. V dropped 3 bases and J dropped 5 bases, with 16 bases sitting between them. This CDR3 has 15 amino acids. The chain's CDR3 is CASSYPVEGRTEAFF. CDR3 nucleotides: TGTGCCAGCAGTTATCCGGTGGAGGGGCGGACTGAAGCTTTCTTT.

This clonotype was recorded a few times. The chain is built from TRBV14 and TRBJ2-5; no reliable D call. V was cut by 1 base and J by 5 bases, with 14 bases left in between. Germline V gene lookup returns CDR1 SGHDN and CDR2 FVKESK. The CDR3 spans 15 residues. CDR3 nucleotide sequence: TGTGCCAGCAGCCAAGGACTCGATCCGAGGGAGACCCAGTACTTC. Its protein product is CASSQGLDPRETQYF.

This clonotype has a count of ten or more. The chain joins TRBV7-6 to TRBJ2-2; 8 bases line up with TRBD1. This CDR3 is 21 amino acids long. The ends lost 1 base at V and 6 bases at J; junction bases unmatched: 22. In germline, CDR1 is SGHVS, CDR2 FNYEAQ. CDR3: CASSLVRQGAAAHSPPGELFF. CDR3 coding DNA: TGTGCCAGCAGCTTAGTAAGGCAGGGGGCGGCCGCCCACTCCCCACCCGGGGAGCTGTTTTTT.

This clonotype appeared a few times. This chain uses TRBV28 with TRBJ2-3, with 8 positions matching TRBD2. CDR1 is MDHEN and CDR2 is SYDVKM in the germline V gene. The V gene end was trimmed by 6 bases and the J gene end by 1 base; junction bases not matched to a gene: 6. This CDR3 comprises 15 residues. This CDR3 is CASSRRGGRTDTQYF. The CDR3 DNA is TGTGCCAGCAGCAGACGGGGGGGGCGCACAGATACGCAGTATTTT.

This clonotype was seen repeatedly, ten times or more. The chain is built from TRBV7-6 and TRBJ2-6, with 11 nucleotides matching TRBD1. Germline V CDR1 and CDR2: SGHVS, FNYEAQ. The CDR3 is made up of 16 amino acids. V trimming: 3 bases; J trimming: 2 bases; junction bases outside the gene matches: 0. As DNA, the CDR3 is TGTGCCAGCAGCTTGGGACAGGGGGCTGGGGCCAACGTCCTGACTTTC. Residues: CASSLGQGAGANVLTF.

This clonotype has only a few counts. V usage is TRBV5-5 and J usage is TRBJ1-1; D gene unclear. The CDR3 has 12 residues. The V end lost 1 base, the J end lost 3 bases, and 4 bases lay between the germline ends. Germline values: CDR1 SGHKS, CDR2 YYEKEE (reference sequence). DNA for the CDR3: TGTGCCAGCAGCTTGAAGGACACTGAAGCTTTCTTT. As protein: CASSLKDTEAFF.

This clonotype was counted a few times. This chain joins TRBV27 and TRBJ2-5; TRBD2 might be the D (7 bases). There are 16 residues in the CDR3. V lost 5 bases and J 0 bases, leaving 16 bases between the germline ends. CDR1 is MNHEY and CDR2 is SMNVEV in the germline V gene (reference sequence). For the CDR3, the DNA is TGTGCCAGCAGTCCCCTAGGGGGGGCCGACCAAGAGACCCAGTACTTC. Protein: CASSPLGGADQETQYF.

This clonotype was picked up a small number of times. This chain's CDR3 is CASSDSPGTSGADTQYF. CDR3 DNA: TGTGCCAGCAGTGACTCGCCCGGGACTAGCGGGGCAGATACGCAGTATTTT. The chain has TRBV6-4 and TRBJ2-3, with 13 bases that match TRBD2. The CDR3 spans 17 residues. Germline V gives CDR1 MRHNA, CDR2 SNTAGT. J lost 4 bases, V lost 0 bases, and 4 bases had no gene match.

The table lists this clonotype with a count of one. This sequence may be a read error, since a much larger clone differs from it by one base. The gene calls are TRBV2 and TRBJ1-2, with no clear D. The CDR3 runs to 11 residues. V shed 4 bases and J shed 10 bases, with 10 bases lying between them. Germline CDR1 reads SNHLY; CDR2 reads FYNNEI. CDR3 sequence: CASSGLADYTF. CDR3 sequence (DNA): TGTGCCAGCAGTGGGCTGGCCGACTACACCTTC.